This T cell receptor beta chain emerged from a study of vaccination effects on CD4 cells after COVID-19. Overall study findings and caveats: For convalescents, most of the spike-reactive clones seen post-vaccine were new vaccine-induced clones.

Using immunoSEQ multiplex PCR, the repertoire was profiled, and TCRdb retains in-frame clones only, with some absent. This repertoire shows tens of thousands of clones, about 72% found once; its top ten account for around 30%. On this clone itself: Its target is not known.

Under the ViraFEST assay, PBMC were stimulated with viral peptide pools so that antigen-specific CD4+ T cells expanded. Sequencing was performed afterwards. It was after around 10 days of culture that CD4+ T cells were isolated. PCR showed that the person got SARS-CoV-2 infection at some point between March and December 2020. In germline, CDR1 is SNHLY, CDR2 FYNNEI. The CDR3 runs to 13 residues. The V gene lost 4 bases and the J gene lost 2 bases, with 8 bases spanning the gap. The chain combines TRBV2 with TRBJ1-1; D remains unclear. The source is a human donor who had a prior SARS-CoV-2 infection. Sequenced here: CD4+ T cells from PBMCs cultured with a peptide pool, sampled before COVID-19 vaccination. CDR3 nucleotides: TGTGCCAGCAGTGCTTGGGGAAACACTGAAGCTTTCTTT. Translating gives CASSAWGNTEAFF.